One and the same sample provided the 10 T cell receptor beta chains below, sequenced in a study of read filtering for tumor transcriptome and immune sequencing. This library used around 400 ng RNA and molecular barcoded adaptors spanning alpha/delta and beta/gamma chains. TCRdb reprocessed the reads via MiXCR and lists one record per CDR3 protein. The sample has 90,000 or so distinct CDR3 sequences, roughly 21% seen once. The sequenced sample was a population of CD138-negative cells sorted from bone marrow. Receptor source: a donor aged 40 or over with multiple myeloma.

The sample holds many counts of this clonotype. V usage is TRBV6-2 or TRBV6-3 and J usage is TRBJ2-5; perhaps TRBD2 as D (7 bases). CDR1 and CDR2 from the germline V gene are MNHEY and SVGEGT. The V gene lost 5 bases and the J gene lost 0 bases, with 13 bases spanning the gap. The CDR3 has 15 residues. CDR3 protein: CASSRGGTYQETQYF. The CDR3 bases are TGTGCCAGCAGTAGGGGGGGTACTTACCAAGAGACCCAGTACTTC.

Ten or more counts support this clonotype. The rearrangement joins TRBV12-3 or TRBV12-4 to TRBJ2-3; 8 bases align to TRBD2. The CDR3 has 15 residues. Trimming at V came to 8 bases and at J to 4 bases, leaving 11 bases not matched to a gene. Written as DNA, the CDR3 is TGTGCCAGCTCTCCCATCGGGGGGGCCTCAGATACGCAGTATTTT. Its protein is CASSPIGGASDTQYF.

In this sample, this clonotype turned up many times. The J gene is TRBJ2-7, the V gene TRBV2; D not resolved. The CDR3 runs to 14 residues. The germline V and J ends were trimmed by 8 bases and 1 base, with 15 bases remaining between them. The germline V gene encodes CDR1 SNHLY and CDR2 FYNNEI. The CDR3 protein is CASLFSGPSYEQYF. The CDR3 nucleotides read TGTGCCAGCCTGTTTTCCGGGCCATCCTACGAGCAGTACTTC.

This clonotype appeared many times. The chain joins TRBV7-6 to TRBJ1-1, with D possibly being TRBD1 (6 bases). With 3 bases removed from V and 0 bases from J, the gap between germline ends came to 8 bases. The V gene's germline CDR1 is SGHVS and CDR2 FNYEAQ. CDR3 size: 14 residues. CDR3 nucleotide sequence: TGTGCCAGCAGCTTCGGACAGTTGAACACTGAAGCTTTCTTT. It specifies CASSFGQLNTEAFF.

This clonotype was picked up many times. The rearrangement uses TRBV5-1 and TRBJ2-1, with unresolved D. The CDR3 is 15 amino acids. Germline assignment: CDR1 SGHRS and CDR2 YFSETQ. Between the trimmed V and J ends, which lost 0 bases and 2 bases, there was a span of 9 bases. The CDR3 coding sequence is TGCGCCAGCAGCTTGGAAACAGTCACCTACAATGAGCAGTTCTTC. Translating it yields CASSLETVTYNEQFF.

The CDR3 sequence: CASSLVTDTDTQYF. CDR3 bases: TGTGCCAGCAGTTTAGTAACAGACACAGATACGCAGTATTTT. V is TRBV28 and J is TRBJ2-3; D is ambiguous. This CDR3 has 14 amino acids. V lost 2 bases to trimming and J lost 2 bases, with 8 bases between them. Germline values: CDR1 MDHEN, CDR2 SYDVKM.

This clonotype was seen ten or more times. V gene TRBV7-2 combines with J gene TRBJ2-1; 7 positions agree with TRBD1. The CDR3 spans 15 residues. Per germline, CDR1 SGHTA and CDR2 FQGNSA. Losses at the gene ends were 3 bases for V and 1 base for J; bases not matched to a gene: 3. CDR3 in DNA: TGTGCCAGCAGCTTCGGACAGGCTTCCTACAATGAGCAGTTCTTC. Amino acids: CASSFGQASYNEQFF.

This clonotype was detected many times. V and J are TRBV11-2 and TRBJ2-1; possible D gene TRBD1, 5 bases. Trimming cost V 5 bases and J 6 bases, with 11 bases left between them. Per the germline V gene, CDR1 is SGHAT and CDR2 is FQNNGV. This CDR3 comprises 13 residues. Here the CDR3 reads CASSQDRSNEQFF. CDR3 nucleotides: TGTGCCAGCAGCCAAGACAGATCCAATGAGCAGTTCTTC. Drawing the rest from reference TRBV11-2 and TRBJ2-1, the complete variable domain is EAGVAQSPRYKIIEKRQSVAFWCNPISGHATLYWYQQILGQGPKLLIQFQNNGVVDDSQLPKDRFSAERLKGVDSTLKIQPAKLEDSAVYLCASSQDRSNEQFFGPGTRLTVL.

This clonotype was detected only once. A read error may be the cause here, since a much bigger clone is one base away. V is TRBV29-1 and J is TRBJ2-5, with 7 nucleotides matching TRBD1. The CDR3 totals 12 residues. The germline V gene has CDR1 SQVTM and CDR2 ANQGSEA. For the CDR3, the DNA is TGCAGCGGGGGTGACAGGGACGAGACCCAGTGCTTC. Protein product: CSGGDRDETQCF.

This clonotype came up a few times. The CDR3 DNA sequence: TGCAGTGCCGGGACAATCCCTGACGAGCAGTACTTC. This codes for CSAGTIPDEQYF. V usage is TRBV20-1 and J usage is TRBJ2-7; D may be TRBD1 (6 bases). The CDR3 has 12 residues. Germline assignment: CDR1 DFQATT and CDR2 SNEGSKA (reference sequence). The germline V and J ends were trimmed by 6 bases and 5 bases, with 14 bases remaining between them.